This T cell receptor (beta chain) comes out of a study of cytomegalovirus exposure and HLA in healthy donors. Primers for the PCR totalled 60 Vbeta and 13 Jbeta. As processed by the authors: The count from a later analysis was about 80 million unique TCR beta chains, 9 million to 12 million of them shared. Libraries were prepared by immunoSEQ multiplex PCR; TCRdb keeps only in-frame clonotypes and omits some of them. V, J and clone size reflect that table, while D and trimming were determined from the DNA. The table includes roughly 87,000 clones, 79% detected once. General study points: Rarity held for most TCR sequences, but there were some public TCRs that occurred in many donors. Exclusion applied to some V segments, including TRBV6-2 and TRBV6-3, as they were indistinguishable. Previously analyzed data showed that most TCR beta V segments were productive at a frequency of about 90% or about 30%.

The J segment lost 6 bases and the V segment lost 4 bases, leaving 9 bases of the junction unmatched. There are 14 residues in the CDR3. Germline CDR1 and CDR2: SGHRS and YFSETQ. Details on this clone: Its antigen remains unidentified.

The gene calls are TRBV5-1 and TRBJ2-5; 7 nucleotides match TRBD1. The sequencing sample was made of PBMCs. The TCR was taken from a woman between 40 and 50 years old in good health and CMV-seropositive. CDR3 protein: CASSPIQGRKTQYF. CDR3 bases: TGCGCCAGCAGCCCGATACAGGGGCGGAAGACCCAGTACTTC.